One sample yielded the 26 T cell receptor beta chains listed below, sequenced in a study of neoadjuvant anti-PD-1 for oral cavity cancer. The time point is: after neoadjuvant nivolumab, at surgical resection. TCRdb's copy holds only in-frame clones and misses some; the assay was immunoSEQ multiplex PCR. The table includes about 13,000 clones, about 64% detected once. The sequenced sample was PBMCs, obtained after nivolumab (anti-PD-1) treatment. The receptor set was obtained from a person between 40 and 80 years old with oral cavity squamous cell carcinoma.

The chain couples TRBV14 to TRBJ1-1, with TRBD1 as a possible D gene (5 bases). Trimming removed 4 bases at V and 5 bases at J, with 11 bases between. The CDR3 covers 13 residues. Germline CDR1 and CDR2: SGHDN and FVKESK. The CDR3 here is CASSPQDKTEAFF. The CDR3 DNA reads TGTGCCAGCAGCCCCCAGGACAAAACTGAAGCTTTCTTT.

Only a few counts were recorded for this clone. The chain combines TRBV30 with TRBJ1-5; D remains unclear. CDR3 length: 15 residues. From germline, CDR1 is GTSNPN and CDR2 SVGIG (reference sequence). V was clipped by 0 bases and J by 0 bases, with 9 bases between them. The CDR3 here is CAWSVNGNSNQPQHF. The CDR3 coding sequence is TGTGCCTGGAGTGTTAACGGCAATAGCAATCAGCCCCAGCATTTT.

This clone was seen only once. CDR3 DNA: TGTGCCAGCAGTTACAGGACCGGGAATGAAAAACTGTTTTTT. Translating it yields CASSYRTGNEKLFF. The chain is built from TRBV6-5 and TRBJ1-4; D gene uncertain. The germline gives CDR1 MNHEY, CDR2 SVGAGI. V was clipped by 2 bases and J by 5 bases, with 9 bases between them. The CDR3 runs to 14 residues.

The chain has TRBV27 and TRBJ1-4, with D possibly TRBD1 on 6 matching bases. The CDR3 covers 14 residues. Germline V gene lookup returns CDR1 MNHEY and CDR2 SMNVEV (reference sequence). Trimming removed 2 bases at V and 5 bases at J, with 9 bases between. The CDR3 protein is CASSLDRINEKLFF. The CDR3 DNA reads TGTGCCAGCAGTTTAGACAGGATCAATGAAAAACTGTTTTTT.

The genes are TRBV4-1 and TRBJ2-7; either TRBD1 or TRBD2 may fit D (5 bases each). With 1 base removed from V and 2 bases from J, the gap between germline ends came to 12 bases. The CDR3 runs 15 residues. Per germline, CDR1 MGHRA and CDR2 YSYEKL. The CDR3 region has the DNA TGCGCCAGCAGCCAAGGCGGGCAGGGCCCCTACGAGCAGTACTTC. Amino acids: CASSQGGQGPYEQYF.

Only a few counts were recorded for this clone. The chain links TRBV28 to TRBJ1-2; D is undetermined. CDR3 length: 12 amino acids. The V gene lost 2 bases and the J gene lost 2 bases, with 3 bases spanning the gap. The V gene's germline CDR1 is MDHEN and CDR2 SYDVKM. Written as DNA, the CDR3 is TGTGCCAGCAGTTTACAGAACTATGGCTACACCTTC. Protein sequence: CASSLQNYGYTF.

V is TRBV19 and J is TRBJ2-4, with TRBD2 matching over 16 bases. The CDR3 contains 17 residues. Trimming at V came to 7 bases and at J to 1 base, leaving 4 bases not matched to a gene. Germline V gene sequence: CDR1 LNHDA, CDR2 SQIVND (reference sequence). This chain's CDR3 is CASKGLAGGAAKNIQYF. The CDR3 DNA reads as TGTGCCAGTAAGGGACTAGCGGGAGGGGCGGCCAAAAACATTCAGTACTTC. Supplemented by reference TRBV19 and TRBJ2-4, the full variable domain reads DGGITQSPKYLFRKEGQNVTLSCEQNLNHDAMYWYRQDPGQGLRLIYYSQIVNDFQKGDIAEGYSVSREKKESFPLTVTSAQKNPTAFYLCASKGLAGGAAKNIQYFGAGTRLSVL.

This sequence joins TRBV19 and TRBJ1-5; D unclear. Germline V gene lookup returns CDR1 LNHDA and CDR2 SQIVND (reference sequence). The CDR3 is 14 amino acids. V shed 5 bases and J shed 6 bases, with 14 bases lying between them. The chain's CDR3 is CASSLKVASQPQHF. The CDR3 region has the DNA TGTGCCAGTAGTCTTAAGGTGGCAAGTCAGCCCCAGCATTTT.

In this sample, this clone turned up a few times. This rearrangement joins TRBV6-6 to TRBJ2-3, with D perhaps matching TRBD2 (6 bases). Germline assignment: CDR1 MNHNY and CDR2 SVGAGI (reference sequence). The length of the CDR3 is 14 residues. With 11 bases removed from V and 2 bases from J, the gap between germline ends came to 17 bases. The DNA for the CDR3 is TGTGCCTGTGGGACTCTTTCTCCCACAGATACGCAGTATTTT. The encoded protein is CACGTLSPTDTQYF.

The chain carries TRBV19 and TRBJ1-2; 7 positions match TRBD1. The CDR3 has 16 residues. V gave up 4 bases and J gave up 5 bases; unmatched junction bases: 13. CDR1 is LNHDA, CDR2 SQIVND, per germline (reference sequence). CDR3 sequence reads: CASSTSQAGQRYGYTF. CDR3 sequence (DNA): TGTGCCAGTAGTACTTCCCAGGCGGGACAGCGATATGGCTACACCTTC.

CDR3 amino acids: CASSTTYSGRSTDTQYF. The CDR3 DNA follows: TGTGCCAGCAGCACTACTTATAGCGGGAGAAGCACAGATACGCAGTATTTT. This chain joins TRBV28 and TRBJ2-3; TRBD2 agrees at 9 bases. Germline CDR1 reads MDHEN; CDR2 reads SYDVKM. The CDR3 contains 17 residues. After removal of 6 bases from V and 0 bases from J, the junction contained 10 bases not matched to a gene.

The rearrangement joins TRBV11-2 to TRBJ1-4, with a possible D match to TRBD1 (5 bases). This CDR3 has 15 residues. V shed 6 bases and J shed 8 bases, with 19 bases lying between them. The V gene's germline CDR1 is SGHAT and CDR2 FQNNGV. The CDR3 loop is CASRPRPQEHEKLFF. CDR3 DNA sequence: TGTGCCAGCAGACCGAGGCCACAGGAGCACGAAAAACTGTTTTTT.

This chain joins TRBV5-6 and TRBJ2-3, with 13 bases that match TRBD2. Germline CDR1 and CDR2: SGHDT and YYEEEE. The CDR3 spans 13 residues. J lost 14 bases, V lost 5 bases, and 8 bases had no gene match. CDR3 in DNA: TGTGCCAGCAGGAGACTAGCGGGAGGTGGTGCGTATTTT. Encoded protein: CASRRLAGGGAYF. Full variable domain (rest looked up from reference TRBV5-6 and TRBJ2-3): DAGVTQSPTHLIKTRGQQVTLRCSPKSGHDTVSWYQQALGQGPQFIFQYYEEEERQRGNFPDRFSGHQFPNYSSELNVNALLLGDSALYLCASRRLAGGGAYFGPGTRLTVL.

V gene TRBV5-1 combines with J gene TRBJ1-3; D is unresolved. Germline values: CDR1 SGHRS, CDR2 YFSETQ. Trimming stripped 2 bases from V and 0 bases from J, with 12 bases between. The CDR3 runs to 16 residues. The DNA of the CDR3 is TGCGCCAGCAGCTTTGAAGGAACAGCCTCTGGAAACACCATATATTTT. Translated: CASSFEGTASGNTIYF.

The chain is built from TRBV7-3 and TRBJ2-6; a weak D match, TRBD2 (6 bases). The germline V gene encodes CDR1 SGHTA and CDR2 FQGTGA. The CDR3 length is 17 residues. The V end was cut by 5 bases, the J end by 0 bases, with 14 bases between. The DNA of the CDR3 is TGTGCCAGCAGCCCAAGGGACGGGAGCTCTGGGGCCAACGTCCTGACTTTC. Translating it yields CASSPRDGSSGANVLTF.

This clone has a handful of counts. V usage is TRBV29-1 and J usage is TRBJ1-4; unclear D gene. The V end was cut by 0 bases, the J end by 8 bases, with 7 bases between. The CDR3 length is 12 residues. Germline loops: CDR1 SQVTM, CDR2 ANQGSEA. CDR3 residues: CSVEDRGEKLFF. The CDR3 DNA is TGCAGCGTTGAAGATCGGGGAGAAAAACTGTTTTTT.

Only a few counts were recorded for this clone. This chain connects TRBV11-1 to TRBJ2-1, with 9 bases fitting TRBD2. This CDR3 is 14 amino acids long. Germline V CDR1 and CDR2: SGHAT, FQDESV (reference sequence). V dropped 1 base and J dropped 7; count of bases not matched to a gene: 2. As DNA, the CDR3 is TGTGCCAGCAGCTTAGGGGGACTAGCAAATGAGCAGTTCTTC. It specifies CASSLGGLANEQFF.

The chain has TRBV6-6 and TRBJ2-3; the D is unclear. The CDR3 is 12 residues long. Germline assignment: CDR1 MNHNY and CDR2 SVGAGI (reference sequence). V dropped 8 bases and J dropped 2 bases, with 8 bases sitting between them. The CDR3 here is CASARITDTQYF. The CDR3 DNA reads TGTGCCAGCGCGCGGATCACAGATACGCAGTATTTT.

V gene TRBV6-1 combines with J gene TRBJ1-2; D uncertain. Germline V gene lookup returns CDR1 MNHNS and CDR2 SASEGT. This CDR3 has 13 amino acids. Trimming left V 6 bases short and J 4 bases short, with 12 bases between. CDR3: CASSGDGPYGYTF. The CDR3 coding sequence is TGTGCCAGCAGCGGCGACGGACCCTATGGCTACACCTTC.

The chain has TRBV5-4 and TRBJ2-2; TRBD1 matches at 7 bases. Germline CDR1 SGHNT, CDR2 YYREEE (reference sequence). The CDR3 loop spans 16 amino acids. V trimming: 4 bases; J trimming: 1 base; junction bases outside the gene matches: 7. The DNA of the CDR3 is TGTGCCAGCAGCCCTGCGACAGGGCGGAACACCGGGGAGCTGTTTTTT. It yields the protein CASSPATGRNTGELFF.

The CDR3 loop is CASQGQGNYNEQFF. The CDR3, as DNA: TGTGCCAGTCAGGGGCAGGGTAACTACAATGAGCAGTTCTTC. The chain combines TRBV6-5 with TRBJ2-1; a possible D gene is TRBD1 (6 bases). The V end was cut by 9 bases, the J end by 3 bases, with 15 bases between. The CDR3 totals 14 residues. The germline CDR1 and CDR2 sequences are MNHEY and SVGAGI.

The rearrangement links TRBV30 to TRBJ2-3, with D possibly being TRBD1 (7 bases). CDR3 length equals 15 residues. Germline CDR1 is GTSNPN and CDR2 is SVGIG (reference sequence). Deletions cut 3 bases from V and 10 bases from J, with 23 bases between. Here the CDR3 reads CAWRPKGAERRAQYF. In nucleotides, the CDR3 is TGTGCCTGGAGGCCCAAGGGGGCTGAGAGGAGGGCGCAGTATTTT.

This sequence joins TRBV7-6 and TRBJ1-4, with D unclear. The CDR3 is made up of 16 amino acids. CDR1 is SGHVS, CDR2 FNYEAQ, per germline. The ends were cut back, 1 base at V and 2 bases at J, with 11 bases in the middle. The CDR3 spells CASSLDVGGTNEKLFF. CDR3 nucleotides: TGTGCCAGCAGCTTAGACGTAGGTGGTACTAATGAAAAACTGTTTTTT.

In its sample, this clone was seen a few times. This chain links TRBV6-5 with TRBJ1-1; D not resolved. The germline V and J ends were trimmed by 2 bases and 7 bases, with 8 bases remaining between them. The CDR3 has 12 amino acids. Germline V gene sequence: CDR1 MNHEY, CDR2 SVGAGI. CDR3 residues: CASSYPGSEAFF. The CDR3 nucleotides are TGTGCCAGCAGTTACCCCGGGAGTGAAGCTTTCTTT.

The V and J genes are TRBV5-6 and TRBJ2-2; 11 bases align to TRBD1. Trimming cost V 4 bases and J 0 bases; bases outside gene matches: 8. Germline lookup yields CDR1 SGHDT and CDR2 YYEEEE. The CDR3 extends over 18 amino acids. The CDR3 is CASSHPWDRGTNTGELFF. DNA of the CDR3: TGTGCCAGCAGCCACCCCTGGGACAGGGGGACGAACACCGGGGAGCTGTTTTTT. Using reference TRBV5-6 and TRBJ2-2 for the parts outside the CDR3, the full variable domain is DAGVTQSPTHLIKTRGQQVTLRCSPKSGHDTVSWYQQALGQGPQFIFQYYEEEERQRGNFPDRFSGHQFPNYSSELNVNALLLGDSALYLCASSHPWDRGTNTGELFFGEGSRLTVL.

This clone came up once. This chain joins TRBV6-1 and TRBJ1-5, with D maybe TRBD1 (5 bases). The CDR3 length is 15 residues. V lost 6 bases, J lost 0 bases, and 12 bases lay in between. Germline CDR1 reads MNHNS; CDR2 reads SASEGT. CDR3 protein: CASRDTGYSNQPQHF. The CDR3 bases are TGTGCCAGCAGGGACACCGGCTATAGCAATCAGCCCCAGCATTTT.